The 20 T cell receptor beta chains below were found in one sample sequenced in a study of blood T cells in healthy people across ages. A J-beta primer mix and a sample-barcoded 5' primer were used in a second PCR of roughly 6 to 11 cycles. One entry per CDR3 protein results from TCRdb running MiXCR on the 5' RACE reads. The sample shows hundreds of thousands of distinct CDR3 sequences, approximately 59% of them seen only once. Input material: blood. The receptors come from a man in his fifties or sixties in good health.

A remark on this clonotype: It may be a read error: a sequence one base away is much more abundant. V usage is TRBV5-5 and J usage is TRBJ1-4; D is perhaps TRBD1 (6 bases). This CDR3 is 14 amino acids long. Looked up from germline, CDR1 is SGHKS and CDR2 is YYEKEE (reference sequence). For the CDR3, the DNA is TGTGCCAGCAGCAGGACAGTGGCTAATGAAGAACTGTTTTTT. Translating it yields CASSRTVANEELFF.

This clonotype showed up just once. The V call is TRBV6-4, the J call TRBJ1-2; 7 nucleotides line up with TRBD1. Unmatched junction bases numbered 7, after V lost 8 bases and J lost 4 bases. This CDR3 region has 13 residues. Looked up from germline, CDR1 is MRHNA and CDR2 is SNTAGT. The CDR3 sequence: CASRDSSLYGYTF. The DNA for the CDR3 is TGTGCCAGCCGGGACAGCAGTCTCTATGGCTACACCTTC.

This clonotype came up a few times. This chain joins TRBV12-3 or TRBV12-4 and TRBJ2-1, with D unresolved. V gave up 3 bases and J gave up 7 bases, with 10 bases separating them. The CDR3 totals 13 residues. The CDR3 protein is CASSFGASNEQFF. CDR3 in DNA: TGTGCCAGCAGTTTCGGAGCGTCGAATGAGCAGTTCTTC.

The chain carries TRBV14 and TRBJ2-5, with no clear D. The end of the DNA fits TRBJ2-7 better, so the J call may be wrong. Germline V CDR1 and CDR2: SGHDN, FVKESK. This CDR3 region has 13 residues. CDR3: CASSQTRLGEQYF. In DNA, the CDR3 is TGTGCCAGCAGCCAAACCAGACTGGGCGAGCAGTACTTC.

V gene TRBV20-1 combines with J gene TRBJ2-3; D call uncertain. The CDR3 runs to 13 residues. Trimming took off 7 bases at V and 0 bases at J, with 11 bases between the two ends. Germline V lookup: CDR1 DFQATT, CDR2 SNEGSKA (reference sequence). CDR3: CSVGEISTDTQYF. CDR3 in DNA: TGCAGTGTCGGCGAAATCAGCACAGATACGCAGTATTTT.

This clonotype has just a few counts. The CDR3 protein is CASSVRPVGTDTQYF. For the CDR3, the DNA is TGCGCCAGCAGCGTGCGACCGGTTGGTACAGATACGCAGTATTTT. This chain links TRBV5-1 with TRBJ2-3; no clear D gene. This CDR3 has 15 amino acids. V was pared by 4 bases and J by 3 bases, with 15 bases between. Germline V gene lookup returns CDR1 SGHRS and CDR2 YFSETQ. Full variable domain (outside the CDR3, taken from reference TRBV5-1 and TRBJ2-3): KAGVTQTPRYLIKTRGQQVTLSCSPISGHRSVSWYQQTPGQGLQFLFEYFSETQRNKGNFPGRFSGRQFSNSRSEMNVSTLELGDSALYLCASSVRPVGTDTQYFGPGTRLTVL.

This sequence joins TRBV20-1 and TRBJ2-1; tentative D call: TRBD2 (5 bases). Germline V lookup: CDR1 DFQATT, CDR2 SNEGSKA (reference sequence). V was trimmed by 0 bases and J by 2 bases, leaving 20 bases between them. CDR3 length equals 18 residues. In DNA form, the CDR3 reads TGCAGTGCTAGAGATCAGTCCGTAGGAGACTATCCCTACAATGAGCAGTTCTTC. It codes for CSARDQSVGDYPYNEQFF.

This chain uses TRBV20-1 with TRBJ1-5; D is possibly TRBD1 (6 bases). Germline CDR1 reads DFQATT; CDR2 reads SNEGSKA (reference sequence). This CDR3 comprises 14 residues. As DNA, the CDR3 is TGCAGCGCACTAAACAGGGCTAGCAATCAGCCCCAGCATTTT. Encoded protein: CSALNRASNQPQHF.

This clonotype has only one observation. This chain uses TRBV25-1 with TRBJ2-7; D assignment may be TRBD1 or TRBD2 (5 bases each). Germline CDR1 and CDR2: MGHDK and SYGVNS. V was shortened by 2 bases and J by 0 bases, with 14 bases between the two germline ends. This CDR3 spans 16 amino acids. The DNA for the CDR3 is TGTGCCAGCAGTGAACTAGTGGGACGGGGCTCCTACGAGCAGTACTTC. Amino acids: CASSELVGRGSYEQYF.

This clonotype was counted a few times. The rearrangement joins TRBV6-4 to TRBJ2-1; 8 nucleotides agree with TRBD2. The CDR3 is 14 residues long. Trimming cost V 6 bases and J 9 bases; bases outside gene matches: 10. The germline CDR1 and CDR2 sequences are MRHNA and SNTAGT. CDR3 sequence (DNA): TGTGCCAGCAGCCCGTTCGGGGGGGCCGGTGAGCAGTTCTTC. This codes for CASSPFGGAGEQFF.

The genes are TRBV7-7 and TRBJ2-5; D is possibly TRBD1 or TRBD2 (6 bases each). The CDR3 consists of 15 residues. CDR1 SSHAT and CDR2 FNYEAQ come from the germline V gene (reference sequence). V was shortened by 4 bases and J by 3 bases, with 15 bases between the two germline ends. The CDR3 here is CASSSGRGVKETQYF. In DNA, the CDR3 is TGTGCCAGCAGCTCGGGAAGGGGGGTTAAAGAGACCCAGTACTTC.

A few counts support this clonotype. The chain is built from TRBV6-6 and TRBJ2-3; D is possibly TRBD1 (5 bases). The CDR3 totals 16 residues. Germline V gene data show CDR1 as MNHNY and CDR2 as SVGAGI (reference sequence). V was cut by 4 bases and J by 11 bases, with 25 bases left in between. The CDR3 is CASSLRDPTDTPEQYF. The CDR3 bases are TGTGCCAGCAGTTTACGCGATCCGACAGATACCCCTGAGCAGTATTTT.

This rearrangement joins TRBV29-1 to TRBJ2-1, with D possibly called TRBD1 or TRBD2 (5 bases each). The CDR3 sequence is 13 residues long. Germline-derived CDR1 and CDR2 are SQVTM and ANQGSEA. V was shortened by 2 bases and J by 9 bases, with 14 bases between the two germline ends. CDR3 DNA: TGCAGCGTTGAAAAGAGGGGCAGGAGTGAGCAGTTCTTC. This encodes CSVEKRGRSEQFF.

The V gene is TRBV27, the J gene TRBJ1-1; D gene uncertain. Germline CDR1 reads MNHEY; CDR2 reads SMNVEV (reference sequence). V gave up 7 bases and J gave up 2 bases, with 11 bases separating them. The CDR3 is made up of 13 amino acids. The CDR3 nucleotides are TGTGCCAGCACCCAAGGAATCAACACTGAAGCTTTCTTT. Its protein product is CASTQGINTEAFF.

The gene calls are TRBV29-1 and TRBJ1-1, with D tentatively TRBD1 (5 bases). V lost 6 bases, J lost 0 bases, and 11 bases lay in between. The CDR3 loop spans 13 amino acids. Germline CDR1 is SQVTM and CDR2 is ANQGSEA. For the CDR3, the DNA is TGCAGCGTCCAAGACAGATTGAACACTGAAGCTTTCTTT. Translating gives CSVQDRLNTEAFF.

This chain joins TRBV28 and TRBJ2-1; D gene uncertain. Germline V lookup: CDR1 MDHEN, CDR2 SYDVKM. V lost 5 bases to trimming and J lost 3 bases, with 8 bases between them. CDR3 length: 13 residues. The CDR3 sequence is CASSGQLYNEQFF. The CDR3 region has the DNA TGTGCCAGCAGTGGGCAGCTCTACAATGAGCAGTTCTTC.

This chain joins TRBV28 and TRBJ1-2, with a weak D call TRBD1 (5 bases). This CDR3 contains 16 residues. V was pared by 2 bases and J by 0 bases, with 13 bases between. Germline V gene sequence: CDR1 MDHEN, CDR2 SYDVKM. CDR3 sequence reads: CASSLGGVLANYGYTF. The CDR3 nucleotides are TGTGCCAGCAGTTTAGGAGGGGTGCTAGCTAACTATGGCTACACCTTC.

The CDR3 nucleotides are TGTGCCAGCATGAAGGGACAGGACAACTATGGCTACACCTTC. Translation: CASMKGQDNYGYTF. The gene calls are TRBV6-1 and TRBJ1-2; 8 bases are shared with TRBD1. V was clipped by 7 bases and J by 2 bases; unmatched bases: 6. The CDR3 has 14 residues. Germline-derived CDR1 and CDR2 are MNHNS and SASEGT.

This clonotype was detected a few times. The chain joins TRBV3-1 to TRBJ2-1, with no clear D. Germline V CDR1 and CDR2: LGHDT, YNNKEL (reference sequence). The CDR3 contains 14 residues. V was trimmed by 4 bases and J by 5 bases, leaving 12 bases between them. The DNA of the CDR3 is TGTGCCAGCAGCCCCCCCAGTTCCCACAATGAGCAGTTCTTC. Protein: CASSPPSSHNEQFF.

This clonotype showed up just a few times. The chain carries TRBV21-1 and TRBJ1-1; the table assigns TRBD1, which was not confirmed against the DNA. TRBV21-1 is a known pseudogene. The CDR3 totals 15 residues. The CDR3 nucleotides are TGTGCCAGCAGCACCGTAGGGGGATTGAACACTGAAGCTTTCTTT. It encodes CASSTVGGLNTEAFF.